This is a list of T cell receptor beta chains from one sample in a study of blood T cell repertoires in COVID-19. Libraries were prepared by immunoSEQ multiplex PCR; TCRdb keeps only in-frame clonotypes and omits some of them. The sample lists fewer than 600,000 clones; roughly nine tenths were seen once. The sample consisted of peripheral blood. The receptor set was obtained from a young man with COVID-19, enrolled during active disease. The CDR3 runs from the conserved cysteine through the conserved F or W. D genes are given only for firm matches. Clone size is shown for a subset of rows, as once, few, many or a class of expanded clone.

TRBJ1-1 NA TRBD1 TRBV19 CASTPGGSMDTEAFF TGTGCCAGTACCCCAGGGGGATCTATGGACACTGAAGCTTTCTTT
TRBJ1-5 few NA TRBV5-6 CASSLAQGVGQPQHF TGTGCCAGCAGCTTGGCCCAGGGTGTAGGTCAGCCCCAGCATTTT
TRBJ2-5 NA TRBD2 TRBV11-2 CASSLIAGNQETQYF TGTGCCAGCAGCTTAATAGCGGGGAACCAAGAGACCCAGTACTTC
TRBJ1-2 NA TRBD1 TRBV2 CASRGQGVGGYTF TGTGCCAGCAGAGGCCAGGGGGTGGGTGGCTACACCTTC
TRBJ2-1 NA NA TRBV30 CAWSHGSSDEQFF TGTGCCTGGAGCCACGGGAGCTCGGATGAGCAGTTCTTC
TRBJ2-7 NA TRBD1 TRBV5-4 CASSGDRQYEQYF TGTGCCAGCAGCGGGGACAGGCAATACGAGCAGTACTTC
TRBJ2-7 NA TRBD1 TRBV7-9 CASSYRQGAGREQYF TGTGCCAGCAGTTACCGACAGGGCGCGGGTCGCGAGCAGTACTTC
TRBJ2-5 NA TRBD2 TRBV11-2 CASSPGLGGETQYF TGTGCCAGCAGTCCCGGACTGGGAGGGGAGACCCAGTACTTC
TRBJ2-3 NA NA TRBV5-4 CASKLSGRRSDTQYF TGTGCCAGCAAGCTAAGCGGACGGCGCTCAGATACGCAGTATTTT
TRBJ2-3 once NA TRBV24-1 CATSDSGQRGITDTQYF TGTGCCACCAGTGATTCGGGACAGCGGGGGATAACAGATACGCAGTATTTT
TRBJ2-3 NA TRBD2 TRBV6-1 CASSDSGISTDTQYF TGTGCCAGCAGTGATAGCGGGATAAGCACAGATACGCAGTATTTT
TRBJ1-1 NA NA TRBV27 CASKRRGEAFF TGTGCCAGCAAACGGCGGGGGGAAGCTTTCTTT
TRBJ2-1 NA NA TRBV20-1 CSASGYNEQFF TGCAGTGCTTCCGGGTACAATGAGCAGTTCTTC
TRBJ2-1 NA TRBD1 TRBV13 CASKPPWTGGYNEQFF TGTGCCAGCAAGCCACCTTGGACAGGGGGTTACAATGAGCAGTTCTTC
TRBJ1-5 NA TRBD1 TRBV29-1 CSVSTGTGAGQPQHF TGCAGCGTTTCCACCGGGACAGGGGCCGGACAGCCCCAGCATTTT
TRBJ2-2 NA TRBD2 TRBV19 CASQRTSGNTGELFF TGTGCCAGTCAGAGGACTAGCGGAAACACCGGGGAGCTGTTTTTT
TRBJ1-1 NA NA TRBV19 CASSIGGDEAFF TGTGCCAGTAGTATAGGCGGGGATGAAGCTTTCTTT
TRBJ2-5 NA TRBD2 TRBV5-1 CASSLEVGGETQYF TGCGCCAGCAGCTTGGAGGTGGGGGGGGAGACCCAGTACTTC
TRBJ2-7 NA TRBD1 TRBV10-3 CATSPGTGFYEQYF TGTGCCACCTCCCCCGGGACAGGGTTCTACGAGCAGTACTTC
TRBJ1-1 NA TRBD1 TRBV19 CASSIESTGKDTEAFF TGTGCCAGTAGTATAGAATCGACAGGGAAGGACACTGAAGCTTTCTTT